This T cell receptor (beta chain) was identified in a study of T-cell memory formation after mild COVID-19. MiXCR, run by TCRdb on the 5' RACE reads, gives a single entry per CDR3 protein. This sample carries more than 80,000 distinct CDR3 sequences, over 15% of them seen once, and the ten largest clones take approximately 28%. The V gene end was trimmed by 2 bases and the J gene end by 9 bases; junction bases not matched to a gene: 4. Germline CDR1 and CDR2: KGHDR and SFDVKD. The CDR3 extends over 13 amino acids. The sample taken for sequencing was PBMCs or a T cell subset sorted from them (not recorded which). The receptor comes from an adult woman who had mild COVID-19 (a few samples of this study predate the infection). Cell type and time point are not known. The V call is TRBV24-1, the J call TRBJ1-1; 8 bases match TRBD1. This CDR3 is CATSDSTRGQAFF. The CDR3 bases are TGTGCCACCAGTGATTCAACCAGGGGGCAAGCTTTCTTT.